A single T cell receptor beta chain is shown here with its context. Only in-frame clones appear in the TCRdb table, and some are missing; sequencing was by immunoSEQ multiplex PCR. The sample holds around 32,000 clones, roughly nine tenths seen once. CDR1 and CDR2 (germline): SGHRS, YFSETQ. The CDR3 is made up of 15 amino acids. The V and J ends lost 1 base and 2 bases respectively, with 13 bases between them. The data belong to a study of OX40 agonist ivuxolimab in advanced cancers. The TCR sequence derives from an adult with an advanced solid tumor such as melanoma, head and neck, liver or kidney cancer. The sequenced sample was CD4+ or CD8+ T cells sorted from blood, obtained in a trial of the OX40 agonist ivuxolimab. The rearrangement uses TRBV5-1 and TRBJ2-7, with D tentatively TRBD1 (5 bases). The CDR3 DNA sequence: TGCGCCAGCAGCTTGAGCTGGACATCCCCCTACGAGCAGTACTTC. The encoded protein is CASSLSWTSPYEQYF.